This T cell receptor beta chain originates from a study of blood T cells in healthy people across ages. Primed by a sample-barcoded 5' primer and a J-beta primer mix, a second PCR proceeded for 7 to 11 cycles. MiXCR was run by TCRdb on the 5' RACE reads, yielding one entry per CDR3 protein. This table has some 850,000 distinct CDR3 sequences, 20% to 30% appearing once. The V segment lost 4 bases and the J segment 14 bases; nucleotides outside the gene matches: 14. CDR3 length: 13 amino acids. Per germline, CDR1 SQVTM and CDR2 ANQGSEA. Separately, the same data were catalogued under a study of T cells of mothers and their children.

Specimen: blood. This TCR was recovered from a boy younger than 18 in good health. The chain is built from TRBV29-1 and TRBJ2-1, with 7 positions matching TRBD2. CDR3 in amino acids: CSVGRRESSLEFF. CDR3 in DNA: TGCAGCGTTGGAAGGCGGGAGTCGAGCTTGGAGTTCTTC.